A selection of T cell receptor beta chains follows, all from one sample in a study of radiotherapy plus CTLA-4 blockade in lung cancer. Data came from immunoSEQ multiplex PCR; TCRdb stores just in-frame clones and leaves some out. The profile shows tens of thousands of clones, less than 85% of them singletons. The material was peripheral blood, obtained from a patient treated with radiotherapy plus ipilimumab. The receptors were gathered from a human donor with non-small cell lung cancer who had stable disease on radiotherapy plus ipilimumab. Both conserved end residues are part of each CDR3.

v_call cdr3_aa
TRBV2 CATGTVADTEAFF
TRBV4-2 CASSQDATGNTIYF
TRBV13 CASSPGITGPWGGYTF
TRBV14 CASSQNIQETQYF
TRBV9 CASSVGEDTQYF
TRBV6-1 CASDPGQGNGYTF
TRBV4-2 CASSQEVGELFF
TRBV19 CATSGQFNQPQHF
TRBV11-2 CASSLDRTRRFF
TRBV19 CASRTFNTEAFF
TRBV5-6 CASSHLWESYNEQFF
TRBV6-6 CASSYSSWSTEAFF
TRBV25-1 CASSGPGAHLGYGYTF
TRBV10-3 CAISGAQITYGYTF
TRBV7-2 CASSWGGERSYNSPLHF
TRBV9 CASSVGFGLAKNIQYF
TRBV4-3 CASSQDVRDTQYF
TRBV18 CASSQGGRAYEQYF
TRBV27 CASRADTRTEAFF
TRBV5-8 CASSLGYEQYF
TRBV7-9 CASSPPGPLGYTF
TRBV5-6 CASSTTLTANTEAFF
TRBV12-5 CASIGGLTEAFF
TRBV19 CATTGGVGYTF
TRBV9 CASSVSGQEKLFF
TRBV5-1 CASSDFRDIKNIQYF
TRBV7-2 CASSLTITQGRGYGYTF
TRBV19 CASSIPTPFREGGYGYTF
TRBV29-1 CSALGANEQFF
TRBV6-5 CASKGYGRDQPQHF
TRBV6-5 CASKVVGTGKLFF
TRBV6-5 CASIETLANTEAFF
TRBV4-3 CASSHDTSSGANVLTF